This T cell receptor beta chain was documented in a study of cytomegalovirus exposure and HLA in healthy donors. Study overall: About 80 million unique TCRs from HLA-typed donors were held in an early data release. Study results and caveats: When analyzed later, a missense DCLRE1C variant was found to be linked to TCR beta V- and J-gene trimming. Donor immune exposure was known only as CMV serostatus.

Vbeta (60) and Jbeta (13) primers were used in the PCR. Clones were sequenced by immunoSEQ multiplex PCR, and TCRdb holds only the in-frame ones, with some missing. The table includes 240,000 or so clones, 82% detected once. Of note for this clone: Its antigen is as yet unknown.

This CDR3 region has 17 residues. The junction had 8 bases not matched to a gene; V was cut back by 2 bases and J by 1 base. The germline V gene has CDR1 ENHRY and CDR2 SYGVKD. This chain connects TRBV10-3 to TRBJ1-5; 7 bases are shared with TRBD1. This receptor was obtained from a woman aged 40 to 55 in good health and CMV-seropositive. The sequencing input was PBMCs. The CDR3 DNA sequence: TGTGCCATCAGTGAGGGGGAGACAGGGTTCAGCAATCAGCCCCAGCATTTT. Its protein is CAISEGETGFSNQPQHF.